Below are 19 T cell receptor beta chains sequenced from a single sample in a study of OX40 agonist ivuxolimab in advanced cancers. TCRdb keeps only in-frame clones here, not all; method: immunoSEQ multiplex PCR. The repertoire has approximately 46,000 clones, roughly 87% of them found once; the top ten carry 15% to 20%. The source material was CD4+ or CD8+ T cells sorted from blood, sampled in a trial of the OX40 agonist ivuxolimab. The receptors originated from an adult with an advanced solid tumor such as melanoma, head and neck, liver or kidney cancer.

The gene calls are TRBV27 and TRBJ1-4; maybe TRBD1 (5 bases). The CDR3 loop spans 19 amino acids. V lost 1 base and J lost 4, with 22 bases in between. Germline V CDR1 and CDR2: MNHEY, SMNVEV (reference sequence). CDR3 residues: CASSLLAGGTGNINEKLFF. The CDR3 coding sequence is TGTGCCAGCAGTTTATTAGCCGGCGGGACCGGCAACATTAATGAAAAACTGTTTTTT.

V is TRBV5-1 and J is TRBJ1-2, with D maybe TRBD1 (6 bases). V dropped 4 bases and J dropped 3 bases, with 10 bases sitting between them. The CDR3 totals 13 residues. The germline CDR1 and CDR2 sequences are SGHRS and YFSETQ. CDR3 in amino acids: CASSGDTYYGYTF. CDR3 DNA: TGCGCCAGCAGCGGGGACACCTACTATGGCTACACCTTC.

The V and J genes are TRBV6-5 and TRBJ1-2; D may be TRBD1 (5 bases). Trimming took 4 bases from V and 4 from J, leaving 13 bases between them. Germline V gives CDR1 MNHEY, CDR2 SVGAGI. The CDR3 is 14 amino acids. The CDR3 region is CASSSSGTVYGYTF. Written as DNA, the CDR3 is TGTGCCAGCAGTTCGTCCGGGACGGTCTATGGCTACACCTTC.

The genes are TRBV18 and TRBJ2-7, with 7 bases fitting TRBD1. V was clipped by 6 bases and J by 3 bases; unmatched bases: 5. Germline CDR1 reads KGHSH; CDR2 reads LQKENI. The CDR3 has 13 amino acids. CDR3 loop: CASSPGTDYEQYV. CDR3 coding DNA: TGTGCCAGCTCTCCCGGGACAGACTACGAGCAGTACGTC.

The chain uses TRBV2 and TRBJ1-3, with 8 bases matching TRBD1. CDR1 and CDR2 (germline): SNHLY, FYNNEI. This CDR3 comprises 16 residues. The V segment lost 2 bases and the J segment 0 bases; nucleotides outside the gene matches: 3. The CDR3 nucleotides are TGTGCCAGCAGTGAATGGGACAGGAGCTCTGGAAACACCATATATTTT. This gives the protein CASSEWDRSSGNTIYF. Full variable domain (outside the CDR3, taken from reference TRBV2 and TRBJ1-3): EPEVTQTPSHQVTQMGQEVILRCVPISNHLYFYWYRQILGQKVEFLVSFYNNEISEKSEIFDDQFSVERPDGSNFTLKIRSTKLEDSAMYFCASSEWDRSSGNTIYFGEGSWLTVV.

CDR3 residues: CASTAPNTGELFF. The CDR3 bases are TGCGCCAGCACGGCCCCGAACACCGGGGAGCTGTTTTTT. The rearrangement uses TRBV5-1 and TRBJ2-2, with unresolved D. The germline CDR1 and CDR2 sequences are SGHRS and YFSETQ. This CDR3 is 13 amino acids long. Trimming cost V 6 bases and J 0 bases, with 6 bases left between them.

The CDR3 protein is CASSLGGGGNQPQHF. CDR3 DNA: TGTGCCAGCAGCTTAGGGGGTGGAGGGAATCAGCCCCAGCATTTT. This chain links TRBV11-2 with TRBJ1-5; no reliable D call. The germline V gene encodes CDR1 SGHAT and CDR2 FQNNGV. This CDR3 comprises 15 residues. The germline V and J ends were trimmed by 1 base and 4 bases, with 11 bases remaining between them.

The CDR3 coding sequence is TGTGCCAGCAGTTACCAAACAGATACGCAGTATTTT. Residues: CASSYQTDTQYF. J is TRBJ2-3 and V is TRBV7-9, with D unclear. The germline V and J ends were trimmed by 6 bases and 3 bases, with 7 bases remaining between them. In germline, CDR1 is SEHNR, CDR2 FQNEAQ (reference sequence). The CDR3 is made up of 12 amino acids.

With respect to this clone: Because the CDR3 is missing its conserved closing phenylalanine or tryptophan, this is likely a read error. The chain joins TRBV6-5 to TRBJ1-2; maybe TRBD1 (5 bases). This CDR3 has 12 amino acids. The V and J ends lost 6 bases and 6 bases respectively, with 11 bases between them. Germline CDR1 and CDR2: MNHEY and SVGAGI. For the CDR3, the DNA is TGTGCCAGCAGCCAGGGTACGGATGGCTACACCCTC. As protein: CASSQGTDGYTL.

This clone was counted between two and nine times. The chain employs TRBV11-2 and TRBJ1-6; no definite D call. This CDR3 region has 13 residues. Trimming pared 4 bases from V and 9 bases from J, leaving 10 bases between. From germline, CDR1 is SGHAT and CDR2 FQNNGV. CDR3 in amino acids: CASSSSTTSPLHF. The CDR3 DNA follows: TGTGCCAGCAGCTCATCAACGACTTCACCCCTCCACTTT.

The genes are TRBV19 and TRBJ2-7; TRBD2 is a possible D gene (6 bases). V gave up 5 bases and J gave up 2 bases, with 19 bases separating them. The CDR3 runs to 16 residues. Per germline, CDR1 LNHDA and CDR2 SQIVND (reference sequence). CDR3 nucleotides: TGTGCCAGTAGTTATTTACCGGGACTTAAAGCCTACGAGCAGTACTTC. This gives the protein CASSYLPGLKAYEQYF.

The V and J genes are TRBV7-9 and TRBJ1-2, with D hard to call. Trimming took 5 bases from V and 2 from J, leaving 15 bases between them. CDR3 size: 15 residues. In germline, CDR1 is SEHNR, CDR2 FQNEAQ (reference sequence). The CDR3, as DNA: TGTGCCAGCAGCCAAACACCCAGTTCCAACTATGGCTACACCTTC. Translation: CASSQTPSSNYGYTF.

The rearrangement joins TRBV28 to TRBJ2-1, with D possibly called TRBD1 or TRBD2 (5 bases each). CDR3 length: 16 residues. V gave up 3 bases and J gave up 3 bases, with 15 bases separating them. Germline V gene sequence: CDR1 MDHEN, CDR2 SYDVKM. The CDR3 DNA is TGTGCCAGCAGTTTCGGGGACCTTTGGAGCTACAATGAGCAGTTCTTC. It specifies CASSFGDLWSYNEQFF.

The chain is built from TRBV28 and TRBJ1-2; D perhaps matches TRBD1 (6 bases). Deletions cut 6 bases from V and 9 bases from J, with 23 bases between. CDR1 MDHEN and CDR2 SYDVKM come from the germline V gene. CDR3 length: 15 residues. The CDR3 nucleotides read TGTGCCAGCAGCGACCGAAGCAACCCCAGGGGAAGCTACACCTTC. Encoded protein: CASSDRSNPRGSYTF.

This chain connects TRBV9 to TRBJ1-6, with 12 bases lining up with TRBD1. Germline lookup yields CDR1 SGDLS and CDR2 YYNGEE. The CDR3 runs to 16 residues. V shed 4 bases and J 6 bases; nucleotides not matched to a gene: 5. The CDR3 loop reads CASSSGTGGSNSPLHF. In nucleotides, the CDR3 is TGTGCCAGCAGCTCGGGGACAGGGGGCAGTAATTCACCCCTCCACTTT.

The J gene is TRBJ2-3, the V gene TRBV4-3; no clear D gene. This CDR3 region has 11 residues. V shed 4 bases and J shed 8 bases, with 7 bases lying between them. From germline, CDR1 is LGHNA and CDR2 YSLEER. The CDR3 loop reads CASSRDGTQYF. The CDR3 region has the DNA TGCGCCAGCAGCCGAGACGGTACGCAGTATTTT.

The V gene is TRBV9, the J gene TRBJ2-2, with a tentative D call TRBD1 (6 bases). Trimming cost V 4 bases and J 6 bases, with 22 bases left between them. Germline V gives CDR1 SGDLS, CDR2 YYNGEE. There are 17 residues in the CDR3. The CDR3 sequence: CASSPQTGFILSGELFF. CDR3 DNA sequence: TGTGCCAGCAGCCCACAGACAGGATTCATTTTATCCGGGGAGCTGTTTTTT.

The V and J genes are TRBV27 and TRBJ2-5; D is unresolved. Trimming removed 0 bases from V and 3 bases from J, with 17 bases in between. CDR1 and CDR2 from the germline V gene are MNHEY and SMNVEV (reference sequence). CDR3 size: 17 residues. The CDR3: CASSLSSGPYFKETQYF. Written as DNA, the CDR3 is TGTGCCAGCAGTTTATCTTCAGGTCCCTACTTTAAAGAGACCCAGTACTTC.

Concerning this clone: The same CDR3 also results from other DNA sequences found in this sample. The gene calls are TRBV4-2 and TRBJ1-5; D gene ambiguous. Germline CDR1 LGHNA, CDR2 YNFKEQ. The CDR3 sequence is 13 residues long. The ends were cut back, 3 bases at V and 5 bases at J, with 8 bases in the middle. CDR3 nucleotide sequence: TGTGCCAGCAGCCAGGAAAGCGATCAGCCCCAGCATTTT. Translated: CASSQESDQPQHF.